This TCR beta chain was sequenced in a study of memory CD4+ T cells and cytomegalovirus serostatus (dated by TCRdb to 2018 to 2020). Study-level background: The cohort comprised 35 or so healthy Belgian adults, 9 CMV seropositive and about 25 CMV seronegative. The study sequenced CD4+ memory TCRbeta repertoires of a Belgian cohort with known cytomegalovirus serostatus to replicate a published TCR-based CMV serostatus classifier.

Worth noting for this clone: The antigen it binds to is not known. Within one base of it there is no much larger clone, and no base qualities were kept.

Beyond this particular receptor, the publication reports: For predicting CMV serostatus, the median bootstrapped AUC was about 0.95 using the original framework and almost 0.93 using a US-trained random forest. Only CD4+CD45RO+ memory cells were sequenced, in contrast to the original study, in which naive and memory CD4+ and CD8+ populations were covered. The original-framework classifier achieved a median bootstrapped AUC of almost 0.97 with a 95% CI of 0.76-1.00 on the Belgian cohort. The results were interpreted as suggesting that the CMV-associated TCR signature is largely present in the CD4+ memory repertoire. Among the 150 to 200 previously reported CMV-associated TCRbeta sequences, some 69 showed up in the CD4+ memory repertoires, with each one found in between one and five individuals.

Single viable CD3+CD4+CD8-CD45RO+ cells were sorted as memory CD4+ T cells on a FACSAria II. CMV serostatus was assessed using a Roche Elecsys assay, by which serum IgG against CMV pp150, pp28, p38 and p52 was detected. Following thawing, total CD4+ T cells were enriched through positive selection using CD4 magnetic microbeads. The samples came from a different study that was designed specifically to examine the CD4+ T cell memory repertoire. Peripheral blood mononuclear cells were isolated and cryopreserved according to standard operating procedures, and serum was stored at -80 degrees C. CD3-PerCP (BW264/56), CD4-APC (RPA-T4), CD45RO-PE (UCHT1) and CD8-Pacific Orange (3B5) antibodies were used for staining, and non-viable cells were excluded with Sytox blue. CDR1 and CDR2 are read off the germline V gene as MDHEN and SYDVKM. The germline V end is reduced by 7 bases and the J end by 2 bases; junction bases left unmatched: 6. Reading from cysteine to phenylalanine, the CDR3 counts 15 amino acids. CDR3 DNA only is kept here, 45 bases in frame from base 1.

The Quick-DNA Microprep Kit was used to extract genomic DNA from the sorted cells. Amplification of TCRbeta DNA was done with the immunoSEQ hsTCRbeta kit, following the protocol from the manufacturer. An Illumina MiSeq instrument was used to sequence the TCRbeta libraries. For the original study's pipeline: Once out-of-frame sequences had been removed, some 2 million distinct TCRbeta sequences were left, which works out to an average of about 71,000 per individual. Each individual was scored using the number of about 180 previously reported CMV-associated TCRbeta sequences that the individual carried and the total number of productive distinct TCRbeta sequences. A beta-binomial model was reimplemented in Python, and scikit-learn random forests with default parameters were trained on data from the US cohort. On the Belgian cohort, classifier performance was reported as the median AUC, along with percentile confidence intervals, across 10,000 bootstrap iterations. This is the immuneACCESS table as TCRdb keeps it, with only in-frame sequences that have V and J called. A part of the clones is gone; compared with another copy, unresolved V genes explain less than half, and the rest is unexplained. That table supplies the V and J calls and clone size; D and trimming were determined from the DNA. This sample comprises tens of thousands of clones, 76% of them detected only once. The top ten clonotypes cover approximately 6.5% of the sample.

The specimen sequenced was memory CD4+ T cells from blood. The sequence joins TRBV28 to TRBJ2-5; 11 middle bases align to TRBD2. The origin of this receptor is an adult in good health and CMV-seronegative. The DNA is TGTGCCAGCACCGGGACTAGCGGACTACAAGAGACCCAGTACTTC. Translated, this gives CASTGTSGLQETQYF. The full variable domain, with segments outside the CDR3 supplied by the reference TRBV28 and TRBJ2-5 proteins, appears as DVKVTQSSRYLVKRTGEKVFLECVQDMDHENMFWYRQDPGLGLRLIYFSYDVKMKEKGDIPEGYSVSREKKERFSLILESASTNQTSMYLCASTGTSGLQETQYFGPGTRLLVL.